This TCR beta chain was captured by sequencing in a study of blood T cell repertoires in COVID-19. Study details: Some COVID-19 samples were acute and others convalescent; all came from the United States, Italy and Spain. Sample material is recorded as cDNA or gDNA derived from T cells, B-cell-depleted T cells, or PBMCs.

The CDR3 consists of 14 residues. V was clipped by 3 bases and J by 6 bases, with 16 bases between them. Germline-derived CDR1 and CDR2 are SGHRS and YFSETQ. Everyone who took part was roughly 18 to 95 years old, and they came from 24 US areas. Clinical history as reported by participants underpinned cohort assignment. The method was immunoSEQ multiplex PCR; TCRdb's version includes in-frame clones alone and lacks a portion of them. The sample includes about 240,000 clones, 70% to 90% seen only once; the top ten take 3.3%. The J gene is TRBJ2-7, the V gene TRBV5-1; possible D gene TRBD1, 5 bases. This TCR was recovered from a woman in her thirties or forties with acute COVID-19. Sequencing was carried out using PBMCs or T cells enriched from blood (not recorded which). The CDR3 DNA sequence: TGCGCCAGCAGCTGGCAGGGATCTTGGTTCGAGCAGTACTTC. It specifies CASSWQGSWFEQYF. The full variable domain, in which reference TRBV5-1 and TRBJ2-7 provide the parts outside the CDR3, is KAGVTQTPRYLIKTRGQQVTLSCSPISGHRSVSWYQQTPGQGLQFLFEYFSETQRNKGNFPGRFSGRQFSNSRSEMNVSTLELGDSALYLCASSWQGSWFEQYFGPGTRLTVT.